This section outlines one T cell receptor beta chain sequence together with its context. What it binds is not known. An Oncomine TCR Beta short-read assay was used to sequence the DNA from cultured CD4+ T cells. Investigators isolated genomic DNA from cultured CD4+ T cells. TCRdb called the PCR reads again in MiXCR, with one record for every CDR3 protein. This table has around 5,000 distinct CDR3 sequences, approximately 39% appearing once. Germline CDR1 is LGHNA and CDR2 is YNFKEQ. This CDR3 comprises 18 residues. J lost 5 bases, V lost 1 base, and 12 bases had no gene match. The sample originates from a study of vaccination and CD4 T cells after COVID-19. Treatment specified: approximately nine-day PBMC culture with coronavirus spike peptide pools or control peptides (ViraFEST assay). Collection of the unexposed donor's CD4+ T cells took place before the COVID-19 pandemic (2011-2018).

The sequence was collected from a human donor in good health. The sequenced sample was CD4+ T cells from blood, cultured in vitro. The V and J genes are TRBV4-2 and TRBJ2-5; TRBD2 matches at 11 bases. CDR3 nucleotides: TGTGCCAGCAGCCAAGGTAGCGGGGGGGCCGTGCCGCAGGAGACCCAGTACTTC. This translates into CASSQGSGGAVPQETQYF.